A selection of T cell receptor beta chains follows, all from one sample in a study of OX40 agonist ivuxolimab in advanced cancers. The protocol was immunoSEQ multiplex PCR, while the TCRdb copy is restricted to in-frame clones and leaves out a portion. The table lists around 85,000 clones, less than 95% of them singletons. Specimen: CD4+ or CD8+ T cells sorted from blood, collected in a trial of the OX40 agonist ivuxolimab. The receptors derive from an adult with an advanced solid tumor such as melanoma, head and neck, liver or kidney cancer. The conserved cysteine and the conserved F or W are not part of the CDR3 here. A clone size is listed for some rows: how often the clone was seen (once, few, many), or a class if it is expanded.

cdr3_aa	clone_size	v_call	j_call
ASSVGGMNTEAF	-	TRBV9	TRBJ1-1
ASSHSVGGSNEQF	-	TRBV9	TRBJ2-1
ASSLAATGPMMNQPQH	-	TRBV7-2	TRBJ1-5
ASSPTSGNTDEQF	-	TRBV18	TRBJ2-1
ASSSPPGSPQY	once	TRBV13	TRBJ2-3
ASSEALTGEGNQPQH	-	TRBV2	TRBJ1-5
SVRTSGSLLEQF	-	TRBV29-1	TRBJ2-1
ASSSVSSVLTGELF	-	TRBV6-6	TRBJ2-2
ASSFSAGAIYNEQF	-	TRBV27	TRBJ2-1
ASSHRSGIEQY	few	TRBV19	TRBJ2-7
ASSPQKPGQGKVNYGYT	-	TRBV27	TRBJ1-2
ASSPRPNTGPNGDTIY	-	TRBV4-1	TRBJ1-3
ASSLAGGNQPQH	-	TRBV6-5	TRBJ1-5
AIASGGYNEQF	-	TRBV10-3	TRBJ2-1
ASSATNQPQH	-	TRBV2	TRBJ1-5
ASSQLDGTLDTQY	-	TRBV4-1	TRBJ2-3
ASRRSAWTGELF	-	TRBV28	TRBJ2-2
ASSGQGWDTQY	-	TRBV25-1	TRBJ2-3
ASSRQGTSYEQY	-	TRBV28	TRBJ2-7
ASSLRPSGYYNEQF	-	TRBV28	TRBJ2-1
ASSWTGSVAF	once	TRBV28	TRBJ1-1
ASSLRVGQPQH	once	TRBV7-3	TRBJ1-5
ASSWGGSSYNEQF	-	TRBV5-6	TRBJ2-1
ASSPTGEGNTIY	-	TRBV6-1	TRBJ1-3
AWNGGNTGELF	-	TRBV30	TRBJ2-2
ASSPRTGGVTEAF	-	TRBV28	TRBJ1-1
ASSYSAGERDEQF	-	TRBV6-6	TRBJ2-1
ASSPGTGSYGYT	-	TRBV27	TRBJ1-2
ASSPGWEQY	-	TRBV6-6	TRBJ2-7
ASSQDDYLTDTQY	-	TRBV4-3	TRBJ2-3
ASSQQGGNTIY	-	TRBV4-2	TRBJ1-3
ASSPWTSGTDIQY	-	TRBV9	TRBJ2-4
ASSLGTGALYGYT	-	TRBV4-3	TRBJ1-2
ASSGLDLSYNEQF	once	TRBV6-6	TRBJ2-1
ASSLPFSYEQY	-	TRBV28	TRBJ2-7